This TCR beta chain was documented in a study of cytomegalovirus exposure and HLA in healthy donors. This CDR3 comprises 14 residues. CDR1 and CDR2 (germline): SEHNR, FQNEAQ (reference sequence). Trimming took 8 bases from V and 8 from J; bases not matched to a gene: 9. Each donor was nominally healthy when sampled (though unrecorded immune exposures were likely). PCR used 60 Vbeta primers and 13 Jbeta primers. Clones were sequenced by immunoSEQ multiplex PCR, and TCRdb holds only the in-frame ones, with some missing. The table lists about 230,000 clones, around nine tenths of them singletons. V gene TRBV7-9 combines with J gene TRBJ1-4; 9 bases fit TRBD1. The specimen sequenced was PBMCs. This TCR derives from a young woman in good health and CMV-seronegative. CDR3 loop: CASGWGQGYEKLFF. The CDR3 DNA reads as TGTGCCAGCGGCTGGGGACAGGGTTACGAAAAACTGTTTTTT.